A selection of T cell receptor beta chains follows, all from one sample in a study of technical replicates of blood from a few donors. Produced via immunoSEQ multiplex PCR; TCRdb's table is partial and in-frame only. There are about 94,000 clones in the sample; 95% occur only once, and approximately 0.22% lies in the top ten. Source material: T cells isolated from PBMCs. Every receptor here comes from a human donor in good health. CDR3s include the opening cysteine and the closing phenylalanine or tryptophan. D genes are given only for firm matches. Rows give clone size only sometimes, using once, few, many, or a class for an expanded clone.

J gene: TRBJ2-1; clone size: .; CDR3 length: 15; V gene: TRBV2; D gene: .; CDR3 DNA: TGTGCCAGCAGTGGGTTGGGGGGGCAATTACGTGAGCAGTTCTTC; CDR3 protein: CASSGLGGQLREQFF
J gene: TRBJ1-5; clone size: .; CDR3 length: 15; V gene: TRBV19; D gene: TRBD1; CDR3 DNA: TGTGCCAGTAGTATGGTGGGACAGGGGTTTCAGCCCCAGCATTTT; CDR3 protein: CASSMVGQGFQPQHF
J gene: TRBJ2-2; clone size: once; CDR3 length: 14; V gene: TRBV4-2; D gene: .; CDR3 DNA: TGTGCCAGCAGCCAAGGAACAAATACCGGGGAGCTGTTTTTT; CDR3 protein: CASSQGTNTGELFF
J gene: TRBJ2-5; clone size: .; CDR3 length: 13; V gene: TRBV4-1; D gene: TRBD1; CDR3 DNA: TGCGCCAGCAGCCCGACAGGGCAAGAGACCCAGTACTTC; CDR3 protein: CASSPTGQETQYF
J gene: TRBJ2-5; clone size: .; CDR3 length: 17; V gene: TRBV5-1; D gene: TRBD2; CDR3 DNA: TGCGCCAGCAGCTTTGGGGTAGCGGGGGGTCCCCAAGAGACCCAGTACTTC; CDR3 protein: CASSFGVAGGPQETQYF
J gene: TRBJ1-3; clone size: .; CDR3 length: 13; V gene: TRBV18; D gene: .; CDR3 DNA: TGTGCCAGCCTTGAGAGCTCTGGAAACACCATATATTTT; CDR3 protein: CASLESSGNTIYF
J gene: TRBJ2-3; clone size: .; CDR3 length: 18; V gene: TRBV4-1; D gene: .; CDR3 DNA: TGCGCCAGCAGCCAAACAAGCATCCGGACAGCATACACAGATACGCAGTATTTT; CDR3 protein: CASSQTSIRTAYTDTQYF
J gene: TRBJ2-2; clone size: .; CDR3 length: 16; V gene: TRBV2; D gene: .; CDR3 DNA: TGTGCCAGCAGTGAACTTGACACCGATTACACCGGGGAGCTGTTTTTT; CDR3 protein: CASSELDTDYTGELFF
J gene: TRBJ2-7; clone size: .; CDR3 length: 14; V gene: TRBV28; D gene: .; CDR3 DNA: TGTGCCAGCAGTTTGTTTGGGGCCGCCTACGAGCAGTACTTC; CDR3 protein: CASSLFGAAYEQYF
J gene: TRBJ1-4; clone size: once; CDR3 length: 14; V gene: TRBV2; D gene: TRBD1; CDR3 DNA: TGTGCCAGCAGTTGGACAGGAACTAATGAAAAACTGTTTTTT; CDR3 protein: CASSWTGTNEKLFF
J gene: TRBJ2-7; clone size: once; CDR3 length: 15; V gene: TRBV27; D gene: .; CDR3 DNA: TGTGCCAGCAGGCGCGAGGGGGAGCCCAATTACGAGCAGTACTTC; CDR3 protein: CASRREGEPNYEQYF
J gene: TRBJ1-2; clone size: .; CDR3 length: 18; V gene: TRBV9; D gene: TRBD1; CDR3 DNA: TGTGCCAGCAGCGTAGGAGGGGACAGGACAGATATAAACTATGGCTACACCTTC; CDR3 protein: CASSVGGDRTDINYGYTF
J gene: TRBJ2-1; clone size: .; CDR3 length: 19; V gene: TRBV7-9; D gene: TRBD1; CDR3 DNA: TGTGCCAGCAGCTTAGCACGTAAATTGGGGACAGGCTTTCACAATGAGCAGTTCTTC; CDR3 protein: CASSLARKLGTGFHNEQFF
J gene: TRBJ2-1; clone size: .; CDR3 length: 13; V gene: TRBV6-5; D gene: .; CDR3 DNA: TGTGCCAGCAGTTACGAGGGTTTCAATGAGCAGTTCTTC; CDR3 protein: CASSYEGFNEQFF
J gene: TRBJ2-7; clone size: .; CDR3 length: 17; V gene: TRBV18; D gene: .; CDR3 DNA: TGTGCCAGCTCAGCGACAGCACTACAAATTAGCTCCTACGAGCAGTACTTC; CDR3 protein: CASSATALQISSYEQYF
J gene: TRBJ1-1; clone size: .; CDR3 length: 13; V gene: TRBV4-1; D gene: .; CDR3 DNA: TGCGCCAGCAGCCAATTTCCGGTAGAAGAAGCTTTCTTT; CDR3 protein: CASSQFPVEEAFF
J gene: TRBJ1-2; clone size: .; CDR3 length: 14; V gene: TRBV2; D gene: .; CDR3 DNA: TGTGCCAGCAGTGTGGACATCAAATCCTATGGCTACACCTTC; CDR3 protein: CASSVDIKSYGYTF
J gene: TRBJ2-2; clone size: .; CDR3 length: 14; V gene: TRBV7-7; D gene: .; CDR3 DNA: TGTGCCACGGGCAGGGCCAACAACCCCGGGGAGCTGTTTTTT; CDR3 protein: CATGRANNPGELFF
J gene: TRBJ2-2; clone size: .; CDR3 length: 14; V gene: TRBV7-2; D gene: .; CDR3 DNA: TGTGCCAGCAGCCCCGGGGTAAACACCGGGGAGCTGTTTTTT; CDR3 protein: CASSPGVNTGELFF
J gene: TRBJ2-5; clone size: .; CDR3 length: 17; V gene: TRBV28; D gene: TRBD2; CDR3 DNA: TGTGCCAGCAGCGCGCCGACTAGCGGGGGGATACAAGAGACCCAGTACTTC; CDR3 protein: CASSAPTSGGIQETQYF
J gene: TRBJ1-3; clone size: .; CDR3 length: 15; V gene: TRBV28; D gene: .; CDR3 DNA: TGTGCCAGCAGTTTAGGCAGATTCTCTGGAAACACCATATATTTT; CDR3 protein: CASSLGRFSGNTIYF
J gene: TRBJ1-2; clone size: .; CDR3 length: 13; V gene: TRBV28; D gene: .; CDR3 DNA: TGTGCCAGCAGTTTTTCGGTTAACTATGGCTACACCTTC; CDR3 protein: CASSFSVNYGYTF
J gene: TRBJ2-7; clone size: .; CDR3 length: 15; V gene: TRBV28; D gene: TRBD2; CDR3 DNA: TGTGCCAGCAGTCGGACTAGCGCGAGCTCCTACGAGCAGTACTTC; CDR3 protein: CASSRTSASSYEQYF